Listed below are T cell receptor beta chains from one sample, sequenced in a study of yellow fever vaccine responses in identical twins. TCRdb re-called the RT-PCR reads with MiXCR, one entry per CDR3 protein. The sample lists approximately 20,000 distinct CDR3 sequences; around 65% were seen once. This material consisted of T cells from blood (PBMCs), unsorted or a sorted subset (not recorded which), taken before or after yellow fever vaccination (not recorded which). Source of these receptors: a woman younger than 35 who received the yellow fever vaccine. CDR3s include the opening cysteine and the closing phenylalanine or tryptophan. The D gene is left open where the match is weak. Clone size is not always given. Where it is, it says once, few, many or a class for expanded clones.

d_call j_call v_call clone_size cdr3_nt cdr3_aa
. TRBJ1-2 TRBV2 . TGTGCCAGCAGACAGGGTCAGTCATACACCTTC CASRQGQSYTF
TRBD1 TRBJ1-1 TRBV4-2 . TGTGCCAGCAGCCAACCGGGACAGGGGACTGAAGCTTTCTTT CASSQPGQGTEAFF
. TRBJ2-7 TRBV11-2 . TGTGCCAGCAGCCTCTTGGGCGGGAAGGTCTACGAGCAGTACTTC CASSLLGGKVYEQYF
TRBD1 TRBJ2-7 TRBV9 . TGTGCCAGCAGCTCACAGACAGGGGTTATCGACGAGCAGTACTTC CASSSQTGVIDEQYF
. TRBJ2-6 TRBV29-1 . TGCAGCGTAGAGAGTGGGGCCAACGTCCTGACTTTC CSVESGANVLTF
TRBD1 TRBJ1-6 TRBV13 few TGTGCCAGCAGCAAGGGACAGTCAGCCCCTTCCCTCCACTTT CASSKGQSAPSLHF
. TRBJ2-3 TRBV10-2 . TGCGCCAGCAGTGAGTCGAAAATGGGCACGCAGTATTTT CASSESKMGTQYF
TRBD1 TRBJ1-1 TRBV12-3/TRBV12-4 . TGTGCCAGCAGAACAACAGGGGTGGCTGAAGCTTTCTTT CASRTTGVAEAFF
. TRBJ1-5 TRBV12-3/TRBV12-4 . TGTGCCAGCAGCCGACCGGGGGCCAATCAGCCCCAGCATTTT CASSRPGANQPQHF
. TRBJ2-1 TRBV2 few TGTGCCAGCAGTGTGGTCCGTCCAAGCTCCTACAATGAGCAGTTCTTC CASSVVRPSSYNEQFF
. TRBJ1-1 TRBV18 . TGTGCCAGCTCACAGGGGTCGAACACTGAAGCTTTCTTT CASSQGSNTEAFF
. TRBJ2-1 TRBV24-1 few TGTGCCACCAGTGATTCGTTTGGCGCGGGCGCCTACAATGAGCAGTTCTTC CATSDSFGAGAYNEQFF
TRBD1 TRBJ2-1 TRBV3-1 . TGTGCCAGCAGTCAAGATCTGGGACAGCTCAATGAGCAGTTCTTC CASSQDLGQLNEQFF
TRBD1 TRBJ1-5 TRBV20-1 . TGCAGTGCTAGAGACGGGACAGCTAATCAGCCCCAGCATTTT CSARDGTANQPQHF
TRBD2 TRBJ2-3 TRBV3-1 . TGTGCCAGCAGCCAACCCTCTAGCGGACGGACAGATACGCAGTATTTT CASSQPSSGRTDTQYF
TRBD1 TRBJ2-5 TRBV7-9 . TGTGCCAGCAGCGAGACAGGGGGCCTGGGGACCCAGTACTTC CASSETGGLGTQYF
. TRBJ2-1 TRBV20-1 . TGCAGTGCTAGAGACGTGGGGGCCAATGAGCAGTTCTTC CSARDVGANEQFF
. TRBJ2-7 TRBV3-1 . TGTGCCAGCAGCCAAGATCGGAGAGAGCAGTACTTC CASSQDRREQYF